The 32 T cell receptor beta chains listed next were all sequenced from one sample in a study of T cells in Graves' hyperthyroidism and ophthalmopathy. Amplification targeted TCR beta CDR3 regions from RNA transcripts. Researchers ran a first-round RT-PCR on the TCR CDR3 using the HTBI primer set. TCRdb re-analysed the multiplex PCR reads in MiXCR, keeping a single row per CDR3 protein. This sample has some 690,000 distinct CDR3 sequences; roughly 17% occur once, and the top ten carry roughly a sixth. Sequencing used blood. The receptor set was obtained from a man aged 45-65 years with Graves' hyperthyroidism.

This clonotype occurred a few times. V gene TRBV7-6 combines with J gene TRBJ2-7; D not certain. The CDR3 contains 13 residues. CDR1 is SGHVS and CDR2 is FNYEAQ in the germline V gene. The ends were cut back, 2 bases at V and 6 bases at J, with 11 bases in the middle. In DNA form, the CDR3 reads TGTGCCAGCAGCTTATCAGTTGAAGGCGAGCAGTACTTC. Protein sequence: CASSLSVEGEQYF.

The rearrangement links TRBV20-1 to TRBJ2-1, with 9 bases aligning to TRBD2. Germline CDR1 and CDR2: DFQATT and SNEGSKA (reference sequence). There are 17 residues in the CDR3. Unmatched junction bases numbered 16, after V lost 6 bases and J lost 4 bases. The CDR3 loop reads CSARDALAGTRYNEQFF. DNA for the CDR3: TGCAGTGCCCGGGACGCTCTAGCGGGAACGAGGTACAATGAGCAGTTCTTC.

This clonotype was seen repeatedly, ten times or more. The chain recombines TRBV5-1 with TRBJ2-7; 9 bases are a match to TRBD1. With 3 bases clipped from V and 2 bases from J, the junction kept 6 bases outside the gene matches. This CDR3 region has 15 residues. Germline lookup yields CDR1 SGHRS and CDR2 YFSETQ. This CDR3 reads CASSSPGQGTYEQYF. CDR3 DNA: TGCGCCAGCAGCTCACCGGGACAGGGAACCTACGAGCAGTACTTC.

This clonotype was seen at least ten times. V gene TRBV20-1 combines with J gene TRBJ1-2, with D unresolved. The CDR3 length is 13 residues. Germline V gene data show CDR1 as DFQATT and CDR2 as SNEGSKA (reference sequence). V was pared by 0 bases and J by 0 bases, with 5 bases between. The CDR3 loop reads CSARDNSNYGYTF. The CDR3 nucleotides read TGCAGTGCTAGAGATAACTCTAACTATGGCTACACCTTC.

This clonotype appeared many times. The chain uses TRBV7-9 and TRBJ2-2, with 8 bases lining up with TRBD1. This CDR3 spans 15 amino acids. Per the germline V gene, CDR1 is SEHNR and CDR2 is FQNEAQ (reference sequence). With 5 bases clipped from V and 1 base from J, the junction kept 3 bases outside the gene matches. The DNA for the CDR3 is TGTGCCAGCAGCACCGGGACAGGGAACACCGGGGAGCTGTTTTTT. Translated: CASSTGTGNTGELFF.

This clonotype was observed a handful of times. The gene calls are TRBV20-1 and TRBJ2-3; no clear D. The CDR3 has 16 residues. V gave up 0 bases and J gave up 0 bases, with 13 bases separating them. Looked up from germline, CDR1 is DFQATT and CDR2 is SNEGSKA (reference sequence). CDR3 sequence: CSARDPRPPSTDTQYF. CDR3 nucleotide sequence: TGCAGTGCTAGAGATCCTCGCCCCCCTAGCACAGATACGCAGTATTTT.

The genes are TRBV2 and TRBJ2-1; D possibly matches TRBD1 or TRBD2 (5 bases each). This CDR3 comprises 14 residues. Germline lookup yields CDR1 SNHLY and CDR2 FYNNEI. V lost 5 bases and J lost 2, with 10 bases in between. This chain's CDR3 is CASSRDATYNEQFF. As DNA, the CDR3 is TGTGCCAGCAGTCGGGACGCCACCTACAATGAGCAGTTCTTC.

This clonotype was counted at least ten times. The chain is built from TRBV12-3 or TRBV12-4 and TRBJ1-2; 11 nucleotides align to TRBD1. This CDR3 has 16 amino acids. Trimming took 5 bases from V and 7 from J; bases not matched to a gene: 12. CDR3 bases: TGTGCCAGCAGTCTAGGACAGGGGGCGAACGTCTTTGGCTACACCTTC. Encoded protein: CASSLGQGANVFGYTF.

This clonotype was observed a few times. The genes are TRBV5-1 and TRBJ1-1, with 7 bases aligning to TRBD1. V was clipped by 4 bases and J by 6 bases; unmatched bases: 6. Germline V CDR1 and CDR2: SGHRS, YFSETQ. This CDR3 contains 13 residues. CDR3 DNA: TGCGCCAGCAGCAACCAGGGGGGGTCTGAAGCTTTCTTT. This codes for CASSNQGGSEAFF.

The sample holds a few counts of this clonotype. The chain combines TRBV24-1 with TRBJ1-5; D might be TRBD1 (5 bases). The CDR3 totals 15 residues. The germline gives CDR1 KGHDR, CDR2 SFDVKD. The V end was cut by 4 bases, the J end by 3 bases, with 12 bases between. This CDR3 is CATSDRDGPNQPQHF. The CDR3 DNA sequence: TGTGCCACCAGTGACAGGGACGGACCCAATCAGCCCCAGCATTTT.

The V gene is TRBV7-2, the J gene TRBJ1-4, with TRBD1 identical over 8 bases. The CDR3 runs to 15 residues. Trimming at V came to 5 bases and at J to 8 bases, leaving 10 bases not matched to a gene. In germline, CDR1 is SGHTA, CDR2 FQGNSA. The CDR3 nucleotides are TGTGCCAGCAGCGCCGGACAGGGCGGAGGAGAAAAACTGTTTTTT. Protein: CASSAGQGGGEKLFF.

This clonotype was counted many times. The chain carries TRBV13 and TRBJ2-4; 9 nucleotides line up with TRBD2. The CDR3 consists of 17 residues. The ends lost 3 bases at V and 4 bases at J; junction bases unmatched: 10. Germline assignment: CDR1 PRHDT and CDR2 FYEKMQ (reference sequence). As DNA, the CDR3 is TGTGCCAGCAGCTTCGGTTCGTCTAGCGGGAATAAAAACATTCAGTACTTC. Translation: CASSFGSSSGNKNIQYF.

This clonotype came up a few times. The rearrangement uses TRBV20-1 and TRBJ2-3; 13 positions match TRBD2. The ends lost 1 base at V and 2 bases at J; junction bases unmatched: 9. The germline V gene has CDR1 DFQATT and CDR2 SNEGSKA (reference sequence). The CDR3 is made up of 18 amino acids. The CDR3 bases are TGCAGTGCTAGAGCCATTCGGACTAGCGGGAGTTTCACAGATACGCAGTATTTT. As protein: CSARAIRTSGSFTDTQYF.

This clonotype was observed a handful of times. The genes are TRBV29-1 and TRBJ1-1, with D perhaps TRBD1 (5 bases). Germline V gene data show CDR1 as SQVTM and CDR2 as ANQGSEA. Trimming pared 6 bases from V and 0 bases from J, leaving 14 bases between. This CDR3 has 14 residues. Here the CDR3 reads CSVEEGLLNTEAFF. Written as DNA, the CDR3 is TGCAGCGTCGAGGAGGGACTGTTGAACACTGAAGCTTTCTTT.

The genes are TRBV30 and TRBJ2-3, with 10 bases that match TRBD2. V lost 5 bases and J lost 2; bases outside the gene matches: 13. This CDR3 is built from 17 residues. In germline, CDR1 is GTSNPN, CDR2 SVGIG (reference sequence). Here the CDR3 DNA reads TGTGCCTGGTGTCCCCTGGGGCTAGCGGGGGTCACAGATACGCAGTATTTT. The encoded protein is CAWCPLGLAGVTDTQYF.

This clonotype came up a few times. The genes are TRBV11-2 and TRBJ2-2; D is perhaps TRBD1 (6 bases). The CDR3 is 17 amino acids. Germline V lookup: CDR1 SGHAT, CDR2 FQNNGV. The ends were cut back, 5 bases at V and 0 bases at J, with 16 bases in the middle. The CDR3 DNA follows: TGTGCCAGCAGCCGTCTCAGGGGATTTGCGAACACCGGGGAGCTGTTTTTT. It yields the protein CASSRLRGFANTGELFF.

This clonotype was detected many times. The chain couples TRBV15 to TRBJ1-2, with 8 bases identical to TRBD1. J gave up 8 bases and V 4 bases, and 15 bases lay outside the gene matches. Germline V gives CDR1 LNHNV, CDR2 YYDKDF (reference sequence). This CDR3 region has 16 residues. As DNA, the CDR3 is TGTGCCACCAGCAAAAATCAGGCAGGGGGCGCGAAAGGCTACACCTTC. Protein product: CATSKNQAGGAKGYTF. Full variable domain (missing parts from reference TRBV15 and TRBJ1-2): DAMVIQNPRYQVTQFGKPVTLSCSQTLNHNVMYWYQQKSSQAPKLLFHYYDKDFNNEADTPDNFQSRRPNTSFCFLDIRSPGLGDTAMYLCATSKNQAGGAKGYTFGSGTRLTVV.

This clonotype was seen a few times. V usage is TRBV19 and J usage is TRBJ1-5; 7 nucleotides line up with TRBD1. The CDR3 covers 13 residues. Germline V gene lookup returns CDR1 LNHDA and CDR2 SQIVND (reference sequence). The ends lost 4 bases at V and 7 bases at J; junction bases unmatched: 4. CDR3 sequence (DNA): TGTGCCAGTAGTAGACAGGGATTACAGCCCCAGCATTTT. Protein sequence: CASSRQGLQPQHF.

This clonotype was seen only once. This may be a read error, as it is one base from a much larger clone. The chain employs TRBV24-1 and TRBJ1-5; possibly TRBD1 for D (5 bases). This CDR3 has 14 residues. Germline V gene data show CDR1 as KGHDR and CDR2 as SFDVKD. The CDR3 spells CATGDAKGVQPQHF. DNA for the CDR3: TGTGCCACCGGTGATGCAAAAGGGGTACAGCCCCAGCATTTT.

This clonotype was seen repeatedly, ten times or more. The gene calls are TRBV6-2 or TRBV6-3 and TRBJ2-5; no clear D gene. V lost 6 bases and J lost 5, with 19 bases in between. Germline lookup yields CDR1 MNHEY and CDR2 SVGEGT. The CDR3 runs 15 residues. The CDR3 loop is CASSPSYNTGETQYF. CDR3 DNA: TGTGCCAGCAGCCCATCGTACAACACCGGGGAGACCCAGTACTTC.

This clonotype has only a few counts. This chain joins TRBV10-3 and TRBJ2-7, with 7 bases that match TRBD2. The CDR3 consists of 15 residues. CDR1 and CDR2 from the germline V gene are ENHRY and SYGVKD. V was pared by 6 bases and J by 0 bases, with 8 bases of the junction left unmatched. CDR3 in amino acids: CAIRPGKRDSYEQYF. Written as DNA, the CDR3 is TGTGCCATCAGGCCAGGGAAGCGGGACTCCTACGAGCAGTACTTC.

In its sample, this clonotype was seen many times. The chain has TRBV28 and TRBJ2-7, with 9 bases matching TRBD2. The CDR3 is made up of 13 amino acids. V dropped 10 bases and J dropped 3; count of bases not matched to a gene: 7. Germline CDR1 MDHEN, CDR2 SYDVKM. CDR3 bases: TGTGCCACCCGGACTAGCGACCTCTACGAGCAGTACTTC. It is translated as CATRTSDLYEQYF.

This clonotype was detected ten times or more. The chain employs TRBV5-1 and TRBJ2-1; 10 bases fit TRBD2. This CDR3 comprises 14 residues. The germline V gene encodes CDR1 SGHRS and CDR2 YFSETQ. V shed 6 bases and J 8 bases; nucleotides not matched to a gene: 8. CDR3 DNA: TGCGCCAGCAAGGCTAGCGGGAGTGAATATGAGCAGTTCTTC. Its translation is CASKASGSEYEQFF.

The sample holds many counts of this clonotype. J is TRBJ2-1 and V is TRBV28; 9 bases map to TRBD2. Trimming removed 6 bases from V and 5 bases from J; junction bases left unmatched: 5. The germline V gene encodes CDR1 MDHEN and CDR2 SYDVKM. The CDR3 covers 14 residues. CDR3 region: CASSHRLADNEQFF. The DNA of the CDR3 is TGTGCCAGCAGCCATAGACTAGCGGACAATGAGCAGTTCTTC.

This clonotype was observed a handful of times. The DNA for the CDR3 is TGTGCCAGTAGTATCAGGGGGGGTGTGGATACGCAGTATTTT. Its translation is CASSIRGGVDTQYF. This chain links TRBV19 with TRBJ2-3; the D gene could be TRBD1 or TRBD2 (7 bases each). CDR1 is LNHDA and CDR2 is SQIVND in the germline V gene (reference sequence). The CDR3 extends over 14 amino acids. V dropped 3 bases and J dropped 6 bases, with 13 bases sitting between them.

The gene calls are TRBV28 and TRBJ1-5; 9 positions agree with TRBD1. The CDR3 has 13 amino acids. CDR1 and CDR2 (germline): MDHEN, SYDVKM. V shed 7 bases, J shed 7 bases, and the junction held 5 bases outside the gene matches. The DNA for the CDR3 is TGTGCCAGCAAACAGGGGGCGGGGCAGCCCCAGCATTTT. Its translation: CASKQGAGQPQHF.

At least ten counts were recorded for this clonotype. The DNA of the CDR3 is TGTGCCAGCAGTTTTTCTCCAGCGGGAGTGGAGACCCAGTACTTC. This codes for CASSFSPAGVETQYF. This sequence joins TRBV27 and TRBJ2-5; 8 positions agree with TRBD2. The trim removed 3 bases at V and 5 bases at J, leaving 8 bases unmatched. The germline CDR1 and CDR2 sequences are MNHEY and SMNVEV (reference sequence). This CDR3 contains 15 residues.

This clonotype was counted only a few times. This chain connects TRBV5-1 to TRBJ1-5; the match to TRBD1 covers 12 bases. Germline V gene sequence: CDR1 SGHRS, CDR2 YFSETQ. This CDR3 spans 16 amino acids. With 3 bases clipped from V and 4 bases from J, the junction kept 5 bases outside the gene matches. In DNA form, the CDR3 reads TGCGCCAGCAGCTACGGGACAGGGGGCAGTAATCAGCCCCAGCATTTT. Translating gives CASSYGTGGSNQPQHF.

This clonotype was picked up many times. The CDR3 DNA reads as TGTGCCAGCAGCTCCGGCAACTTAGCGGGAGGGATGACAGATACGCAGTATTTT. This sequence encodes CASSSGNLAGGMTDTQYF. The chain couples TRBV11-2 to TRBJ2-3, with 11 nucleotides matching TRBD2. This CDR3 has 18 residues. CDR1 and CDR2 (germline): SGHAT, FQNNGV. Trimming cost V 4 bases and J 3 bases; bases outside gene matches: 12.

The chain carries TRBV4-1 and TRBJ2-5, with 10 bases identical to TRBD2. Trimming took 4 bases from V and 4 from J; bases not matched to a gene: 6. Looked up from germline, CDR1 is MGHRA and CDR2 is YSYEKL. The CDR3 loop spans 15 amino acids. CDR3 amino acids: CASSLLIAGGETQYF. CDR3 DNA sequence: TGCGCCAGCAGCCTTTTGATAGCGGGAGGAGAGACCCAGTACTTC.

With respect to this clonotype: A read error may account for a junction end that differs from germline. The chain combines TRBV7-2 with TRBJ2-1; 7 nucleotides agree with TRBD2. There are 15 residues in the CDR3. Germline V gene lookup returns CDR1 SGHTA and CDR2 FQGNSA. CDR3 nucleotides: TGTGCCAGCAGCTTAAGTCTAGCGGAGTACAATGAGCAGGTCTTC. This gives the protein CASSLSLAEYNEQVF.

This clonotype was seen repeatedly, ten times or more. CDR3 residues: CAWSVDDYNEQFF. CDR3 nucleotides: TGTGCCTGGAGTGTGGACGACTACAATGAGCAGTTCTTC. The chain is built from TRBV30 and TRBJ2-1, with D unclear. Per germline, CDR1 GTSNPN and CDR2 SVGIG (reference sequence). The CDR3 has 13 residues. V was cut by 0 bases and J by 3 bases, with 6 bases left in between.